This T cell receptor (beta chain) was observed in a study of T-cell reconstitution after alpha-beta-depleted transplantation in children. Study-wide results and limits: Reportedly, only several hundred clones from non-depleted graft cells drove alpha-beta T-cell counts at about two months.

Unique molecular identifiers tagged the TCRbeta library. From the PCR reads, TCRdb called clonotypes with MiXCR, one entry per CDR3 protein. The sample contains about 250,000 distinct CDR3 sequences, about 24% of which appear only once. Of note for this clonotype: The antigen is not known.

This TCR derives from a female patient aged 2-9 years who had a stem cell transplant for congenital amegakaryocytic thrombocytopenia, so the T cells may come from the graft donor. The sample was PBMCs, mostly from graft donor cells, taken 360 days after TCRalphabeta/CD19-depleted stem cell transplant.

The chain's CDR3 is CASSTSGTGYEQYF. The CDR3 DNA reads as TGTGCCAGTAGTACATCCGGGACAGGGTACGAGCAGTACTTC. The chain carries TRBV19 and TRBJ2-7; the match to TRBD1 covers 9 bases. Germline CDR1 reads LNHDA; CDR2 reads SQIVND (reference sequence). V trimming: 4 bases; J trimming: 4 bases; junction bases outside the gene matches: 5. This CDR3 comprises 14 residues. Filled out from reference TRBV19 and TRBJ2-7, the complete variable domain reads DGGITQSPKYLFRKEGQNVTLSCEQNLNHDAMYWYRQDPGQGLRLIYYSQIVNDFQKGDIAEGYSVSREKKESFPLTVTSAQKNPTAFYLCASSTSGTGYEQYFGPGTRLTVT.